The 9 T cell receptor beta chains below all came from one sample that was sequenced in a study of identical twins. TCRdb reprocessed the 5' RACE reads via MiXCR and lists one record per CDR3 protein. The table lists roughly 720,000 distinct CDR3 sequences, over 15% of them singletons. These data also formed part of another study, on T cells expressing NK-cell markers.

The specimen was PBMCs. The receptor source for this set is a young woman in good health.

The chain joins TRBV7-9 to TRBJ2-5; 8 bases are shared with TRBD2. The CDR3 covers 16 residues. Germline assignment: CDR1 SEHNR and CDR2 FQNEAQ (reference sequence). V lost 5 bases and J lost 6; bases outside the gene matches: 14. The CDR3 is CASSKSGRAEPQTQYF. The CDR3 DNA reads TGTGCCAGCAGCAAAAGCGGGAGAGCCGAACCTCAGACCCAGTACTTC.

The chain joins TRBV6-4 to TRBJ2-3; 8 positions match TRBD2. Germline V gives CDR1 MRHNA, CDR2 SNTAGT. J lost 1 base, V lost 6 bases, and 6 bases had no gene match. CDR3 length equals 15 residues. This chain's CDR3 is CASSESGSGTDTQYF. In DNA form, the CDR3 reads TGTGCCAGCAGCGAGAGCGGGAGCGGCACAGATACGCAGTATTTT.

There are a few counts of this clonotype. V and J are TRBV12-3 or TRBV12-4 and TRBJ1-1; perhaps TRBD1 as D (5 bases). Trimming removed 6 bases at V and 6 bases at J, with 17 bases between. This CDR3 is 14 amino acids long. CDR3 coding DNA: TGTGCCAGCAGCCCAAACCGGGGGTGGGCTGAAGCTTTCTTT. Amino acids: CASSPNRGWAEAFF.

V is TRBV12-3 or TRBV12-4 and J is TRBJ1-2, with TRBD1 as a possible D gene (6 bases). The CDR3 loop spans 15 amino acids. The V gene lost 2 bases and the J gene lost 7 bases, with 17 bases spanning the gap. CDR3 in amino acids: CASSLRERGLSGYTF. CDR3 coding DNA: TGTGCCAGCAGTTTAAGGGAGAGGGGGTTAAGTGGCTACACCTTC.

This clonotype was seen a handful of times. CDR3 in amino acids: CSARRQGRDFF. The CDR3 DNA sequence: TGCAGTGCTAGGCGACAGGGTAGGGATTTCTTT. This chain connects TRBV20-1 to TRBJ1-1; 7 bases agree with TRBD1. J was trimmed by 13 bases and V by 3 bases; bases with no gene match: 8. The length of the CDR3 is 11 residues. Germline V gene lookup returns CDR1 DFQATT and CDR2 SNEGSKA (reference sequence).

The chain carries TRBV11-2 and TRBJ2-3; no clear D. The V end was cut by 5 bases, the J end by 4 bases, with 10 bases between. The CDR3 contains 13 residues. CDR1 and CDR2 (germline): SGHAT, FQNNGV. This CDR3 reads CASSNQLSDTQYF. In DNA, the CDR3 is TGTGCCAGCAGCAACCAACTTTCAGATACGCAGTATTTT.

The chain is built from TRBV5-1 and TRBJ2-5; 10 nucleotides match TRBD2. The V gene end was trimmed by 2 bases and the J gene end by 0 bases; junction bases not matched to a gene: 1. The length of the CDR3 is 15 residues. In germline, CDR1 is SGHRS, CDR2 YFSETQ. The CDR3 nucleotides are TGCGCCAGCAGCTTTGGGACTAGCGACCAAGAGACCCAGTACTTC. Its translation: CASSFGTSDQETQYF.

The chain recombines TRBV5-1 with TRBJ1-1; D is unresolved. Germline CDR1 is SGHRS and CDR2 is YFSETQ. This CDR3 has 16 residues. Trimming took 4 bases from V and 4 from J, leaving 20 bases between them. CDR3 in DNA: TGCGCCAGCAGCGCTCTGGGGTCCGCGAGTGGCACTGAAGCTTTCTTT. As protein: CASSALGSASGTEAFF. Variable domain in full (rest from reference TRBV5-1 and TRBJ1-1): KAGVTQTPRYLIKTRGQQVTLSCSPISGHRSVSWYQQTPGQGLQFLFEYFSETQRNKGNFPGRFSGRQFSNSRSEMNVSTLELGDSALYLCASSALGSASGTEAFFGQGTRLTVV.

This chain joins TRBV4-2 and TRBJ2-5; TRBD2 is a possible D gene (6 bases). CDR1 is LGHNA and CDR2 is YNFKEQ in the germline V gene. The CDR3 covers 16 residues. The V end was cut by 4 bases, the J end by 5 bases, with 20 bases between. The CDR3 is CASSLGVPPGGETQYF. The CDR3 coding sequence is TGTGCCAGCAGCCTGGGAGTACCGCCTGGGGGGGAGACCCAGTACTTC.